This T cell receptor (beta chain) was captured in a study of blood T cell repertoires in COVID-19. Across the study: Sample material is recorded as cDNA or gDNA derived from T cells, B-cell-depleted T cells, or PBMCs.

TCRdb keeps only in-frame clones here, not all; method: immunoSEQ multiplex PCR. The table has 150,000 to 200,000 clones, 89% seen once. The J segment lost 0 bases and the V segment lost 3 bases, leaving 3 bases of the junction unmatched. Germline assignment: CDR1 SGDLS and CDR2 YYNGEE. CDR3 size: 14 residues. This receptor was identified in a man aged 18 to 29 who had recovered from COVID-19. The chain joins TRBV9 to TRBJ2-7, with 7 bases that match TRBD1. Source material: peripheral blood. Here the CDR3 DNA reads TGTGCCAGCAGCGCGACAGGGCTCTCCTACGAGCAGTACTTC. Its protein is CASSATGLSYEQYF.